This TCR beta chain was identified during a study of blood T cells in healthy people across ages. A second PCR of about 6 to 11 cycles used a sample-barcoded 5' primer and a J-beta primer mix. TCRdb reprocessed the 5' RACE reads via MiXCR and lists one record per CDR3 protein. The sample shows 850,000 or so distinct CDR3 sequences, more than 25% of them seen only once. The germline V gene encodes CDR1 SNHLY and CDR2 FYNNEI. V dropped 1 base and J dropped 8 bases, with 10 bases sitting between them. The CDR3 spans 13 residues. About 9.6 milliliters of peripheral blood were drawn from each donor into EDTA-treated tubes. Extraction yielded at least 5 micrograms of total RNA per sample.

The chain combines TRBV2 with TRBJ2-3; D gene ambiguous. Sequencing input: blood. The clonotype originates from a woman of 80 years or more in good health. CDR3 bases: TGTGCCAGCAGTGAAGGGGTCCCTGTTACGCAGTATTTT. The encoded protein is CASSEGVPVTQYF. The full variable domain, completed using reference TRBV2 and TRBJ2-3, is EPEVTQTPSHQVTQMGQEVILRCVPISNHLYFYWYRQILGQKVEFLVSFYNNEISEKSEIFDDQFSVERPDGSNFTLKIRSTKLEDSAMYFCASSEGVPVTQYFGPGTRLTVL.